Presented here are 25 T cell receptor beta chains from one specimen sequenced in a study of cytomegalovirus exposure and HLA in healthy donors. PCR primers comprised 60 Vbeta and 13 Jbeta primers. TCRdb keeps only in-frame clones here, not all; method: immunoSEQ multiplex PCR. Of around 150,000 clones in the sample, approximately 88% are singletons; the top ten hold roughly 0.5%. The source material was PBMCs. All receptors derive from a woman aged 40 to 49 in good health and CMV-seronegative.

V is TRBV4-2 and J is TRBJ2-7; 10 positions match TRBD2. In germline, CDR1 is LGHNA, CDR2 YNFKEQ. The CDR3 spans 15 residues. Trimming at V came to 1 base and at J to 0 bases, leaving 0 bases not matched to a gene. The CDR3 protein is CASSQASGSSYEQYF. As DNA, the CDR3 is TGTGCCAGCAGCCAAGCTAGCGGGAGCTCCTACGAGCAGTACTTC.

J is TRBJ2-7 and V is TRBV6-5; 9 nucleotides line up with TRBD2. Germline CDR1 is MNHEY and CDR2 is SVGAGI. The CDR3 runs 14 residues. V lost 6 bases, J lost 4 bases, and 7 bases stayed unmatched. CDR3 nucleotide sequence: TGTGCCAGCAGCCGCGAAGCGGGAGGATACGAGCAGTACTTC. This sequence encodes CASSREAGGYEQYF.

The chain uses TRBV7-2 and TRBJ1-2, with 7 bases lining up with TRBD1. The CDR3 consists of 16 residues. Germline assignment: CDR1 SGHTA and CDR2 FQGNSA. V was pared by 5 bases and J by 0 bases, with 9 bases of the junction left unmatched. CDR3 bases: TGTGCCAGCAGCCGGGACAGATCCTCGTCTAACTATGGCTACACCTTC. Amino acids: CASSRDRSSSNYGYTF.

J is TRBJ1-5 and V is TRBV7-2; D not resolved. Trimming stripped 5 bases from V and 9 bases from J, with 17 bases between. Germline lookup yields CDR1 SGHTA and CDR2 FQGNSA. The CDR3 has 14 amino acids. CDR3 sequence: CASSPGPSGSPQHF. As DNA, the CDR3 is TGTGCCAGCAGCCCAGGTCCCAGCGGTTCGCCCCAGCATTTT.

Only a few counts were recorded for this clone. The chain uses TRBV4-1 and TRBJ1-5; 8 bases agree with TRBD1. Losses at the gene ends were 4 bases for V and 6 bases for J; bases not matched to a gene: 5. The germline CDR1 and CDR2 sequences are MGHRA and YSYEKL. The CDR3 is 14 residues long. In DNA form, the CDR3 reads TGCGCCAGCAGCCCCGACAGGGGCGGTCAGCCCCAGCATTTT. This codes for CASSPDRGGQPQHF.

The chain combines TRBV7-9 with TRBJ1-2, with D hard to call. V dropped 1 base and J dropped 4 bases, with 7 bases sitting between them. The CDR3 sequence is 13 residues long. Germline V gene data show CDR1 as SEHNR and CDR2 as FQNEAQ (reference sequence). The CDR3 reads CASSLVGIYGYTF. The CDR3 DNA is TGTGCCAGCAGCTTAGTCGGTATCTATGGCTACACCTTC.

This sequence joins TRBV19 and TRBJ2-7; tentatively, D is TRBD1 (5 bases). The V end lost 1 base, the J end lost 2 bases, and 9 bases lay between the germline ends. Germline CDR1 is LNHDA and CDR2 is SQIVND (reference sequence). The CDR3 is 14 residues long. CDR3 region: CASSIADNTYEQYF. The CDR3 nucleotides are TGTGCCAGTAGTATAGCGGACAACACCTACGAGCAGTACTTC.

The chain has TRBV7-2 and TRBJ2-1; D gene ambiguous. The V gene lost 3 bases and the J gene lost 7 bases, with 19 bases spanning the gap. Germline V CDR1 and CDR2: SGHTA, FQGNSA. This CDR3 contains 16 residues. The CDR3 nucleotides read TGTGCCAGCAGCTTCTTCATTCCTTCTACGGGTAATGAGCAGTTCTTC. Protein: CASSFFIPSTGNEQFF.

V usage is TRBV29-1 and J usage is TRBJ1-1; D not resolved. CDR1 and CDR2 (germline): SQVTM, ANQGSEA. Trimming took 4 bases from V and 4 from J, leaving 13 bases between them. This CDR3 is built from 13 residues. CDR3 nucleotide sequence: TGCAGCGTTGTTCGAGCCTCCCCCACTGAAGCTTTCTTT. It is translated as CSVVRASPTEAFF. Filled out from reference TRBV29-1 and TRBJ1-1, the complete variable domain reads SAVISQKPSRDICQRGTSLTIQCQVDSQVTMMFWYRQQPGQSLTLIATANQGSEATYESGFVIDKFPISRPNLTFSTLTVSNMSPEDSSIYLCSVVRASPTEAFFGQGTRLTVV.

In DNA, the CDR3 is TGCGCCAGCAGCCTCGGGGACTTCCAAGAGACCCAGTACTTC. It yields the protein CASSLGDFQETQYF. The rearrangement links TRBV5-1 to TRBJ2-5; possibly TRBD2 for D (6 bases). This CDR3 contains 14 residues. The germline gives CDR1 SGHRS, CDR2 YFSETQ. Trimming shortened V by 4 bases and J by 1 base, and 11 bases separated the two germline ends.

The chain employs TRBV7-8 and TRBJ1-4, with D unclear. Germline V gene lookup returns CDR1 SGHVS and CDR2 FQNEAQ. This CDR3 region has 15 residues. Trimming took 5 bases from V and 0 from J, leaving 10 bases between them. For the CDR3, the DNA is TGTGCCAGCAGCCCGAGCCGGGCAACTAATGAAAAACTGTTTTTT. Encoded protein: CASSPSRATNEKLFF.

The chain carries TRBV7-6 and TRBJ2-5; D call uncertain. The end of the DNA aligns better with TRBJ2-7, so the J call may be wrong. Germline V CDR1 and CDR2: SGHVS, FNYEAQ. This CDR3 comprises 16 residues. CDR3 bases: TGTGCCAGCAGCTCAGAGGAGCGTCTCTCGGCCCACGAGCAGTACTTC. The encoded protein is CASSSEERLSAHEQYF.

This clone has more than one count but fewer than ten. V and J are TRBV10-3 and TRBJ1-1; TRBD1 is a possible D gene (5 bases). Per germline, CDR1 ENHRY and CDR2 SYGVKD. The V and J ends lost 0 bases and 5 bases respectively, with 7 bases between them. The CDR3 has 13 residues. The chain's CDR3 is CAISESGGTEAFF. The CDR3 DNA follows: TGTGCCATCAGTGAGTCGGGGGGAACTGAAGCTTTCTTT.

V usage is TRBV6-5 and J usage is TRBJ2-7, with D perhaps matching TRBD1 (8 bases). Germline V gene data show CDR1 as MNHEY and CDR2 as SVGAGI. The CDR3 has 15 amino acids. Trimming shortened V by 7 bases and J by 1 base, and 17 bases separated the two germline ends. The CDR3 loop reads CASTSQRDRSYEQYF. CDR3 coding DNA: TGTGCCAGCACCTCCCAGCGGGACAGGTCCTACGAGCAGTACTTC.

The rearrangement joins TRBV27 to TRBJ2-5; 8 positions agree with TRBD2. This CDR3 region has 18 residues. CDR1 is MNHEY, CDR2 SMNVEV, per germline (reference sequence). V dropped 2 bases and J dropped 2; count of bases not matched to a gene: 13. The CDR3 region has the DNA TGTGCCAGCAGTTTAGCCCTTACCGCCGGGGGGGGTCAAGAGACCCAGTACTTC. This gives the protein CASSLALTAGGGQETQYF.

Only a few counts were recorded for this clone. This chain joins TRBV6-6 and TRBJ1-5; 10 bases match TRBD1. CDR1 is MNHNY and CDR2 is SVGAGI in the germline V gene (reference sequence). This CDR3 has 16 amino acids. With V trimmed by 9 bases and J by 8 bases, 16 bases remained unmatched. The CDR3 bases are TGTGCCAGTTATCTGGGGGACAGGGGATCAGTGGAGCCCCAGCATTTT. This gives the protein CASYLGDRGSVEPQHF.

This chain joins TRBV5-8 and TRBJ2-5; 14 nucleotides line up with TRBD2. Trimming took 4 bases from V and 5 from J; bases not matched to a gene: 10. The CDR3 runs to 17 residues. Germline V gives CDR1 SGHTS, CDR2 YDEGEE. CDR3 in amino acids: CASSQGGTSGSFETQYF. CDR3 in DNA: TGTGCCAGCAGCCAAGGAGGGACTAGCGGGAGCTTTGAGACCCAGTACTTC.

This clone occurred a few times. This chain links TRBV4-1 with TRBJ1-4, with 7 bases aligning to TRBD1. This CDR3 has 16 amino acids. From germline, CDR1 is MGHRA and CDR2 YSYEKL. Unmatched junction bases numbered 7, after V lost 5 bases and J lost 1 base. The CDR3 loop is CASSRGQAETNEKLFF. CDR3 nucleotides: TGCGCCAGCAGCAGAGGACAGGCGGAAACTAATGAAAAACTGTTTTTT.

CDR3 DNA: TGTGCCAGCAGCTCCAGCGGGGGCACAGATACGCAGTATTTT. This encodes CASSSSGGTDTQYF. The genes are TRBV7-2 and TRBJ2-3; 7 bases map to TRBD2. CDR1 and CDR2 from the germline V gene are SGHTA and FQGNSA. Germline trimming cut 4 bases from V and 1 base from J; bases unmatched to any gene: 2. The CDR3 spans 14 residues.

The genes are TRBV5-1 and TRBJ2-1, with TRBD2 matching over 7 bases. This CDR3 has 15 amino acids. Per germline, CDR1 SGHRS and CDR2 YFSETQ. V lost 0 bases, J lost 4 bases, and 4 bases stayed unmatched. The CDR3 loop reads CASSLDASGYNEQFF. CDR3 DNA sequence: TGCGCCAGCAGCTTGGATGCTAGCGGATACAATGAGCAGTTCTTC.

The V call is TRBV6-6, the J call TRBJ2-5, with 10 bases aligning to TRBD1. Matching the DNA end better, TRBJ2-7 makes the J call doubtful. The CDR3 runs 15 residues. In germline, CDR1 is MNHNY, CDR2 SVGAGI (reference sequence). CDR3 sequence: CASSYGQGGTYEQYF. The CDR3 coding sequence is TGTGCCAGCAGTTATGGACAGGGGGGGACCTACGAGCAGTACTTC.

The chain combines TRBV6-1 with TRBJ2-1, with D perhaps TRBD2 (7 bases). V was pared by 8 bases and J by 5 bases, with 19 bases between. The CDR3 contains 15 residues. Per the germline V gene, CDR1 is MNHNS and CDR2 is SASEGT. This chain's CDR3 is CASEGGRAGDNEQFF. The DNA for the CDR3 is TGTGCCAGCGAGGGGGGCAGGGCGGGGGACAATGAGCAGTTCTTC.

This chain uses TRBV5-4 with TRBJ2-7; 11 nucleotides agree with TRBD2. Trimming cost V 4 bases and J 7 bases; bases outside gene matches: 4. CDR1 and CDR2 from the germline V gene are SGHNT and YYREEE (reference sequence). The CDR3 is 13 residues long. CDR3 amino acids: CASSRLAGGEQYF. CDR3 in DNA: TGTGCCAGCAGCAGGCTAGCGGGGGGAGAGCAGTACTTC.

V and J are TRBV6-6 and TRBJ2-5, with TRBD1 matching over 11 bases. Per the germline V gene, CDR1 is MNHNY and CDR2 is SVGAGI (reference sequence). V lost 2 bases to trimming and J lost 5 bases; unmatched junction nucleotides: 4. The CDR3 totals 15 residues. The CDR3 protein is CASSYGTGGAETQYF. The CDR3 region has the DNA TGTGCCAGCAGTTACGGGACAGGGGGTGCGGAGACCCAGTACTTC.

The J gene is TRBJ2-1, the V gene TRBV4-3; unclear D gene. The CDR3 contains 13 residues. Germline values: CDR1 LGHNA, CDR2 YSLEER. Trimming left V 0 bases short and J 7 bases short, with 7 bases between. CDR3 sequence: CASSQDGLNEQFF. In nucleotides, the CDR3 is TGCGCCAGCAGCCAAGATGGTCTAAATGAGCAGTTCTTC.